The entry below gives a single T cell receptor beta chain sequence along with its context. The data belong to a study of blood T cell repertoires in COVID-19. Study at large: PBMCs, B-cell-depleted T cells, or T cells were the source of the cDNA or gDNA that made up the material.

The CDR3 extends over 14 amino acids. J was trimmed by 1 base and V by 5 bases; bases with no gene match: 5. In germline, CDR1 is SGHNT, CDR2 YYREEE (reference sequence). Measured with immunoSEQ multiplex PCR; TCRdb has only the in-frame clones, and not every one. The sample consists of over 150,000 clones, approximately 79% of them appearing once. The sample taken for sequencing was PBMCs or T cells enriched from blood (not recorded which). This receptor was taken from a man in his fifties or sixties who had recovered from COVID-19. V is TRBV5-4 and J is TRBJ2-7; 8 bases are shared with TRBD1. The CDR3 sequence is CASRRDRSSYEQYF. The CDR3 coding sequence is TGTGCCAGCAGGAGGGACAGGAGTTCCTACGAGCAGTACTTC.